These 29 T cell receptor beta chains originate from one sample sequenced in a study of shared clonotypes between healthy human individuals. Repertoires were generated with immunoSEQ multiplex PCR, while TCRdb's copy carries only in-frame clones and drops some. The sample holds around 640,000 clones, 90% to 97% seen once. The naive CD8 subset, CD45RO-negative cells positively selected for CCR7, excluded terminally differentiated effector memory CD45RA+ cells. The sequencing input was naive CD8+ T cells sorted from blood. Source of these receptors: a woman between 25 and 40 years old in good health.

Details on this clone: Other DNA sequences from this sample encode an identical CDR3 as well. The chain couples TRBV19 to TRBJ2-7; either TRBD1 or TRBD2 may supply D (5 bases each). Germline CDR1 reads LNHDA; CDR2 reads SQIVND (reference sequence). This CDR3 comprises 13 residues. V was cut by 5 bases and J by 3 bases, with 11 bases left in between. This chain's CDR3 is CASSPGTDYEQYF. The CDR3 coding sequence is TGTGCCAGTAGTCCGGGGACGGACTACGAGCAGTACTTC.

In DNA, the CDR3 is TGTGCCATCAGTAATCGGGACAGGGGACCGAACACTGAAGCTTTCTTT. It codes for CAISNRDRGPNTEAFF. This chain links TRBV10-3 with TRBJ1-1; TRBD1 aligns across 10 bases. The germline V gene encodes CDR1 ENHRY and CDR2 SYGVKD. The CDR3 has 16 residues. V lost 5 bases, J lost 1 base, and 7 bases stayed unmatched.

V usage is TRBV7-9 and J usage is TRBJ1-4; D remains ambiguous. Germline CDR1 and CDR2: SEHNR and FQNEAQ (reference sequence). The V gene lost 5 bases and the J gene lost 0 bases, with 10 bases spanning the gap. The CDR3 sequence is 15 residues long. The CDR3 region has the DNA TGTGCCAGCAGCCCCGCCACAGCAACTAATGAAAAACTGTTTTTT. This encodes CASSPATATNEKLFF.

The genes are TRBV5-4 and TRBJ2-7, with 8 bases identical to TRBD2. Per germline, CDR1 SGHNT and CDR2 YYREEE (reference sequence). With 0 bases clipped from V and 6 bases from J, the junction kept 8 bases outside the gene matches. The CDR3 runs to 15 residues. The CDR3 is CASSLVGSGNAEQYF. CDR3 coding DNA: TGTGCCAGCAGCTTGGTTGGTAGCGGGAACGCCGAGCAGTACTTC.

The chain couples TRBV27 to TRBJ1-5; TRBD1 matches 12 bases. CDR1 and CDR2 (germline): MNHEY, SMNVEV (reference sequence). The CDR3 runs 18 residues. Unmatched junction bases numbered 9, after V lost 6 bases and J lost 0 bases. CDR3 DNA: TGTGCCAGCAGGACCGGGACAGGGGGCGTATATAGCAATCAGCCCCAGCATTTT. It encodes CASRTGTGGVYSNQPQHF.

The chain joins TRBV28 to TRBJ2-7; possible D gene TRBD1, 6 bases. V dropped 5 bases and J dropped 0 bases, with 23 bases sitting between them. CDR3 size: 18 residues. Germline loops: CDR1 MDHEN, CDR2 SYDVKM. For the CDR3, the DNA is TGTGCCAGCAGTCCCGTATGGACAGACGAAAATCTCTCCTACGAGCAGTACTTC. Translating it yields CASSPVWTDENLSYEQYF.

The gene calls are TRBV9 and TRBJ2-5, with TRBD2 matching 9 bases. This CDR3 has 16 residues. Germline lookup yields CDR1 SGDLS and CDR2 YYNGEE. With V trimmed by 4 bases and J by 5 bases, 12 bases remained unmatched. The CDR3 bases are TGTGCCAGCAGCTCCTTAGCGGGAGTCGCATCGGAGACCCAGTACTTC. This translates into CASSSLAGVASETQYF. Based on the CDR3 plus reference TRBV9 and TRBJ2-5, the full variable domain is DSGVTQTPKHLITATGQRVTLRCSPRSGDLSVYWYQQSLDQGLQFLIQYYNGEERAKGNILERFSAQQFPDLHSELNLSSLELGDSALYFCASSSLAGVASETQYFGPGTRLLVL.

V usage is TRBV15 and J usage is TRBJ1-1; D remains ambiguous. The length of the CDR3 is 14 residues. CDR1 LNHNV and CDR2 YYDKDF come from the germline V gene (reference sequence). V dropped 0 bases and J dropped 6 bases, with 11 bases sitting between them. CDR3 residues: CATSRDTETPEAFF. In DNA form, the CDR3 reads TGTGCCACCAGCAGAGATACGGAAACACCTGAAGCTTTCTTT.

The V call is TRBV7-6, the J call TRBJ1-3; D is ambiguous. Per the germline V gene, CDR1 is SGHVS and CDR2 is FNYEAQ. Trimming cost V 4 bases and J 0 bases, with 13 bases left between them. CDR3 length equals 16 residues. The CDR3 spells CASSYDTGVSGNTIYF. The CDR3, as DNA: TGTGCCAGCAGCTACGACACGGGTGTCTCTGGAAACACCATATATTTT.

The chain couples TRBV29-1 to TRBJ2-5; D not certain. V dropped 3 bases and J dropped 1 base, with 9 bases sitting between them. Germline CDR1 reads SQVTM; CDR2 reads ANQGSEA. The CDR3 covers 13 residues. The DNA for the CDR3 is TGCAGCGTTGAGGCAGCCGTCCAAGAGACCCAGTACTTC. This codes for CSVEAAVQETQYF.

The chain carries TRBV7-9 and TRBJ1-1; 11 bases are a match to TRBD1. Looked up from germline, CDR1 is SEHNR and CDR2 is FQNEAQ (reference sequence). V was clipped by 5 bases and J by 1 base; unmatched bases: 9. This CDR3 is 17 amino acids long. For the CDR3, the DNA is TGTGCCAGCAGCCCGACCGGACAGGGGGCCTGGAACACTGAAGCTTTCTTT. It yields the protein CASSPTGQGAWNTEAFF.

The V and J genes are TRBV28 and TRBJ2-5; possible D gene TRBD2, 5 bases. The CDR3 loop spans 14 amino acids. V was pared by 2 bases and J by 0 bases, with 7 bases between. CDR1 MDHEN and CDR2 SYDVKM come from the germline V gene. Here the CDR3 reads CASSLPGYQETQYF. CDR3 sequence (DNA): TGTGCCAGCAGTTTACCGGGGTACCAAGAGACCCAGTACTTC.

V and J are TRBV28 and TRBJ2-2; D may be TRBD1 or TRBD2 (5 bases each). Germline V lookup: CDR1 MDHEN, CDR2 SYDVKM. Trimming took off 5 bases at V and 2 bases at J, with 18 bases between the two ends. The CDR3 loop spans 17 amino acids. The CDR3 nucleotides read TGTGCCAGCAGTCCCCAACTGGGACGGTATAACACCGGGGAGCTGTTTTTT. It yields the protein CASSPQLGRYNTGELFF.

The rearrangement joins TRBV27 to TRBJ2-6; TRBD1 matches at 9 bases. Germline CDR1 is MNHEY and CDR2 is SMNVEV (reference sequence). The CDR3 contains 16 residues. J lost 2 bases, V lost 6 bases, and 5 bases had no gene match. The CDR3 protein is CASRATGGAGANVLTF. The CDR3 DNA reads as TGTGCCAGCAGAGCCACAGGGGGCGCTGGGGCCAACGTCCTGACTTTC.

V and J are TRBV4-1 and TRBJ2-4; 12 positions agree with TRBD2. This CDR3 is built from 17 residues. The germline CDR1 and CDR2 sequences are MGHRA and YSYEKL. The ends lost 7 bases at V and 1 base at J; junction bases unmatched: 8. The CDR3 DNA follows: TGCGCCAGCAAGCGACTAGCGGGAGTCTTGGCCAAAAACATTCAGTACTTC. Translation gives CASKRLAGVLAKNIQYF.

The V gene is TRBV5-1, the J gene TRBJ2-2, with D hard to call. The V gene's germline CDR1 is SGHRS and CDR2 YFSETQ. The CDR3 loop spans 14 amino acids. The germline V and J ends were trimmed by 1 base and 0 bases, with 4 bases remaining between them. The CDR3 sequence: CASSLTSNTGELFF. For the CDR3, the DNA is TGCGCCAGCAGCTTGACCTCGAACACCGGGGAGCTGTTTTTT.

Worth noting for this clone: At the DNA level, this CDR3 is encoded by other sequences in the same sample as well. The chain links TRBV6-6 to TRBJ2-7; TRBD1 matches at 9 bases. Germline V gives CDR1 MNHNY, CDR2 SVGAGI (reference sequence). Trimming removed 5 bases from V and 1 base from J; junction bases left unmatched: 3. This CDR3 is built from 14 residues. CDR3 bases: TGTGCCAGCAGTCCGACAGGGGGGTCCTACGAGCAGTACTTC. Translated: CASSPTGGSYEQYF.

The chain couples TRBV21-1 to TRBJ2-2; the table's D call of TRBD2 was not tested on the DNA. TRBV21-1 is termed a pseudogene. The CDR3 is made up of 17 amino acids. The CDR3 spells CASSKWRGGTNTGELFF. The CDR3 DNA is TGTGCCAGCAGCAAGTGGAGGGGTGGGACGAACACCGGGGAGCTGTTTTTT.

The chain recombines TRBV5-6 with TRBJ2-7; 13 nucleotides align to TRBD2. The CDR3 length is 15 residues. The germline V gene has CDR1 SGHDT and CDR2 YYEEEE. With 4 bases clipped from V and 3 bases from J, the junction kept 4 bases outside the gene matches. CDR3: CASSGTSGGDYEQYF. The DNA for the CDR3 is TGTGCCAGCAGCGGAACTAGCGGGGGGGACTACGAGCAGTACTTC. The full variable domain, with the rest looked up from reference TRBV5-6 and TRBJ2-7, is DAGVTQSPTHLIKTRGQQVTLRCSPKSGHDTVSWYQQALGQGPQFIFQYYEEEERQRGNFPDRFSGHQFPNYSSELNVNALLLGDSALYLCASSGTSGGDYEQYFGPGTRLTVT.

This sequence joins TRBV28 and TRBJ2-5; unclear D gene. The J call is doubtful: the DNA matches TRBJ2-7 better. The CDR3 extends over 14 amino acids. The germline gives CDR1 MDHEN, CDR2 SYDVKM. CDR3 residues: CASSPPDGVYEQYF. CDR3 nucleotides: TGTGCCAGCAGCCCACCGGACGGAGTCTACGAGCAGTACTTC.

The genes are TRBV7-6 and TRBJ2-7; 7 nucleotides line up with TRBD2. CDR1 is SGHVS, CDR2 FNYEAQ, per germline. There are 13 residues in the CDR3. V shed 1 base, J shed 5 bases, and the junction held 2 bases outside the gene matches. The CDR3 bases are TGTGCCAGCAGCTTAGATGCGGGAGACGAGCAGTACTTC. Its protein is CASSLDAGDEQYF.

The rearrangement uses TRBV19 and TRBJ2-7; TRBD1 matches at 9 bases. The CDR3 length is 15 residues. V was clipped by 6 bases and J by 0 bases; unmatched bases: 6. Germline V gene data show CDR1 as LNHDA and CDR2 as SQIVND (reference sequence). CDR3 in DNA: TGTGCCAGTAGATCCGGGACAGGGAGCTCCTACGAGCAGTACTTC. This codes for CASRSGTGSSYEQYF.

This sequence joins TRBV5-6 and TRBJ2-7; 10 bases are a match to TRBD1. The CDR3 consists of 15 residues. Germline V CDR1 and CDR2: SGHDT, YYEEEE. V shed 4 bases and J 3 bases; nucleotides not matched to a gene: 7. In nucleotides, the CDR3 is TGTGCCAGCAGCCCCCCGGGACAGGGGTTCTACGAGCAGTACTTC. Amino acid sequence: CASSPPGQGFYEQYF.

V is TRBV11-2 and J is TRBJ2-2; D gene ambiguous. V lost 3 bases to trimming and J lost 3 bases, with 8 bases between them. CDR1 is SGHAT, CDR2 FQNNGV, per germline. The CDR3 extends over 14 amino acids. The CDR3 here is CASSFNGDTGELFF. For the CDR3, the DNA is TGTGCCAGCAGCTTTAATGGAGACACCGGGGAGCTGTTTTTT.

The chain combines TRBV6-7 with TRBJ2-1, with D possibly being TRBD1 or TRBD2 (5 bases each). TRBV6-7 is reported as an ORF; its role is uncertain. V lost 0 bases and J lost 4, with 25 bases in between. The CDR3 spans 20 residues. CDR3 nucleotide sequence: TGTGCCAGCAGTTACTCAACGCCCCTCGGGGCCCAGCGTAAGTACAATGAGCAGTTCTTC. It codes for CASSYSTPLGAQRKYNEQFF.

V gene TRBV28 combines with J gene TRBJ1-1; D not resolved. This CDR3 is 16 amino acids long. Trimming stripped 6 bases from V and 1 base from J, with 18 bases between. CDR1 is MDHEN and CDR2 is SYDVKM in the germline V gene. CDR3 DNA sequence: TGTGCCAGCAGAATAACCCGCGGGCAGACGAACACTGAAGCTTTCTTT. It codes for CASRITRGQTNTEAFF.

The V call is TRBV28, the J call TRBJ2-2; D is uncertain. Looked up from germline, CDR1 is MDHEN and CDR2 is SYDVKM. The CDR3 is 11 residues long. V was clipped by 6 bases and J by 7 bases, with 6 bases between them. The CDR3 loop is CASSQIGELFF. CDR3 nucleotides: TGTGCCAGCAGCCAAATCGGGGAGCTGTTTTTT.

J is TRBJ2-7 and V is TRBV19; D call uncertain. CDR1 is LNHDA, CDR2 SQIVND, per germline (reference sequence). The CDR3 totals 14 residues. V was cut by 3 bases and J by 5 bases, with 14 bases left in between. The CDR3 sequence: CASSIGRFWDEQYF. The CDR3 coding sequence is TGTGCCAGTAGTATCGGCAGGTTTTGGGACGAGCAGTACTTC.

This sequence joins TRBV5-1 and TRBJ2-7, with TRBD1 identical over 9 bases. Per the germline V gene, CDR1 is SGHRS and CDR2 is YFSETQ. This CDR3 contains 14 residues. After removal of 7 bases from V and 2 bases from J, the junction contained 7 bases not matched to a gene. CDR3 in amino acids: CASDPGQGPYEQYF. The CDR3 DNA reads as TGCGCCAGCGATCCGGGACAGGGTCCCTACGAGCAGTACTTC. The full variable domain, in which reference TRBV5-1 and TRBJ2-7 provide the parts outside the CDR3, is KAGVTQTPRYLIKTRGQQVTLSCSPISGHRSVSWYQQTPGQGLQFLFEYFSETQRNKGNFPGRFSGRQFSNSRSEMNVSTLELGDSALYLCASDPGQGPYEQYFGPGTRLTVT.